This T cell receptor beta chain was identified in a study of T cell responses to AZD1222 COVID-19 vaccine (dated by TCRdb to the early 2020s). At the level of the whole study: A total of roughly 240 trial participants underwent TCR sequencing, of whom 200 to 220 received two doses of AZD1222 and about 25 received two doses of the MenACWY control vaccine. Trial participants were enrolled by age into 18-55, 56-69 and 70-plus year subgroups, with 148, 28 and 57 TCR-sequenced participants respectively.

The CDR3 regions of human TCRbeta chains were analyzed by immunosequencing. In the paper's pipeline: TCRs in the repertoires were matched against a reference library of SARS-CoV-2-specific TCRs that had been generated with the MIRA antigen-specificity platform. Breadth meant the fraction of unique TCRs that were SARS-CoV-2-associated, whereas depth meant the fraction of total T cells that were SARS-CoV-2-associated. Each spike-specific TCR was assigned to its reactive spike region and to a CD4 or CD8 class using the MIRA data. Log10-transformed breadth and depth values were compared by one-way ANOVA with Sidak's multiple comparisons tests. In its TCRdb copy, this immuneACCESS table keeps in-frame sequences only and misses some clones. Where compared with another copy, unresolved V genes explain less than half of these, and the others have no known cause. V and J calls and clone size come straight from that table; D and trimming were deduced from the DNA. This sample is represented by fewer than 130,000 clones; roughly 89% of them were singletons. Of the sample, about 2.5% is held by the ten largest clones.

Overall study results and their limits: The 56-69-year group was small, and its depth increase did not reach significance, likely because of low power. Conclusions about previously exposed vaccinees were limited because only six AZD1222 recipients were SARS-CoV-2 seropositive at baseline. A significant rise in spike-specific TCR breadth and depth was observed after two AZD1222 doses relative to day 0 and relative to MenACWY recipients. Vaccine-associated CD4 TCRs spanned the whole spike protein, with dominant responses in regions 160-218 and 743-854. Participants were mostly white British, with more females than males. The authors suggested clonal diversity may have been underestimated. Because no day 14 peak-response samples were available, repertoires were characterized only after the peak T cell response. Nearly half of unique spike-specific TCRs reportedly recognized epitopes outside regions mutated in the B.1.351 and B.1.1.7 variants.

Interpreted using the paper, the time point label stands for: about 28 days (+/-7) after the second vaccine dose. AZD1222 recipients given second doses at about 4 weeks or at about 12 weeks were pooled, since spike-specific TCR depth and breadth were not found to differ between the two schedules. Vaccinee samples came from UK trials COV001 and COV002, including a single-blind randomized controlled phase 2/3 trial of AZD1222 (ChAdOx1 nCoV-19) in healthy adults. For TCRbeta chain sequencing, PBMC samples were collected from trial participants at day 0 and at day 28 after the second dose. Details on this clone: Its antigen target is currently unknown. The sample holds no much larger clone one base away, and base qualities are not on file.

The sample in question was peripheral blood, obtained 28 days after the second AZD1222 dose. The receptor comes from an adult who received the AZD1222 COVID-19 vaccine.

In nucleotide form, the sequence is TGTGCCAGCTTCCGGGGGGGTGAGCAGTTCTTC. Protein translation: CASFRGGEQFF. The chain employs TRBV25-1 and TRBJ2-1, with TRBD2 identical over 8 junction bases. From the cysteine through the phenylalanine, the CDR3 covers 11 amino acids. Only CDR3 DNA remains: 33 bases, in frame from the first base. For CDR1 and CDR2, the germline V gene lists MGHDK and SYGVNS. Trimming accounts for 8 bases at V and 9 bases at J, while the number of junction bases matched to no gene is 3.